This record covers a single T cell receptor beta chain. Its cognate antigen is unknown. Repertoires were generated with immunoSEQ multiplex PCR, while TCRdb's copy carries only in-frame clones and drops some. The table has about 100,000 clones, about 86% seen once. This record comes from a study of T cell responses to AZD1222 COVID-19 vaccine. At the level of the study: Pooling of second doses given at about 4 or about 12 weeks was done. Findings and limits, study-wide: The study found vaccine-associated CD4 TCRs spanning spike, dominant at 160-218 and 743-854.

With 10 bases clipped from V and 6 bases from J, the junction kept 14 bases outside the gene matches. CDR3 length: 15 amino acids. Germline V CDR1 and CDR2: ENHRY, SYGVKD. The source material was peripheral blood, sampled on day 0 of AZD1222 vaccination. This receptor was identified in an adult in good health. V usage is TRBV10-3 and J usage is TRBJ1-5, with 8 bases matching TRBD1. The CDR3 DNA is TGTGCCACATCCAGACAGGGGAGTTCGAGTCAGCCCCAGCATTTT. The encoded protein is CATSRQGSSSQPQHF.